Shown below are 14 T cell receptor beta chains from a single sample sequenced in a study of response to subunit inactivated influenza vaccine. MiXCR, applied by TCRdb to the RT-PCR reads, yields one record per CDR3 protein. The data show 800,000 to 1,000,000 distinct CDR3 sequences, 21% seen once. The source material was PBMCs from blood, sampled about 5 days after vaccination. Every receptor here comes from a man aged 50-60 years who received an inactivated influenza vaccine.

This clonotype was counted ten times or more. The V and J genes are TRBV20-1 and TRBJ2-5; D possibly uses TRBD1 or TRBD2 (5 bases each). This CDR3 has 11 residues. The V gene lost 1 base and the J gene lost 5 bases, with 5 bases spanning the gap. Germline CDR1 DFQATT, CDR2 SNEGSKA (reference sequence). The CDR3: CSARGGETQYF. For the CDR3, the DNA is TGCAGTGCTAGAGGGGGGGAGACCCAGTACTTC.

The CDR3 is CASSPLRRTSLDEQFF. CDR3 sequence (DNA): TGTGCCAGCAGCCCTCTCAGACGGACTAGCCTCGATGAGCAGTTCTTC. The chain employs TRBV7-2 and TRBJ2-1; 8 bases are shared with TRBD2. From germline, CDR1 is SGHTA and CDR2 FQGNSA. The J segment lost 8 bases and the V segment lost 5 bases, leaving 14 bases of the junction unmatched. There are 16 residues in the CDR3.

The sample holds a few counts of this clonotype. The chain employs TRBV6-1 and TRBJ1-1; TRBD1 is a possible D gene (6 bases). Germline assignment: CDR1 MNHNS and CDR2 SASEGT. V was shortened by 8 bases and J by 2 bases, with 15 bases between the two germline ends. This CDR3 has 14 residues. The CDR3 loop reads CASVMTGRNTEAFF. In nucleotides, the CDR3 is TGTGCCAGCGTAATGACAGGTCGAAACACTGAAGCTTTCTTT.

The J gene is TRBJ1-2, the V gene TRBV18; the D is unclear. V lost 1 base to trimming and J lost 3 bases, with 18 bases between them. The germline V gene encodes CDR1 KGHSH and CDR2 LQKENI. CDR3 length: 17 residues. The DNA of the CDR3 is TGTGCCAGCTCACCACAACTATCCAAGGCGGCGGACTATGGCTACACCTTC. It codes for CASSPQLSKAADYGYTF.

Here the CDR3 reads CSAPTSLGLYEQYF. The CDR3 nucleotides are TGCAGTGCTCCGACTAGCTTGGGCCTTTACGAGCAGTACTTC. J is TRBJ2-7 and V is TRBV20-1, with TRBD2 matching over 7 bases. The CDR3 contains 14 residues. The V and J ends lost 5 bases and 4 bases, in that order; junction bases with no gene match: 11. Germline assignment: CDR1 DFQATT and CDR2 SNEGSKA (reference sequence).

This clonotype was seen a few times. This chain connects TRBV6-2 or TRBV6-3 to TRBJ2-6; no firm D call. The CDR3 loop spans 18 amino acids. Per germline, CDR1 MNHEY and CDR2 SVGEGT. V lost 0 bases and J lost 2, with 14 bases in between. The CDR3 region is CASSYSSSLRAGANVLTF. CDR3 bases: TGTGCCAGCAGTTACTCGTCTTCATTAAGGGCTGGGGCCAACGTCCTGACTTTC.

This clonotype came up many times. Written as DNA, the CDR3 is TGCAGCGTTGTAAAGTCGAGTCTAGCGGGAGTCAACGAGCAGTACTTC. Its translation: CSVVKSSLAGVNEQYF. The chain uses TRBV29-1 and TRBJ2-7, with 10 bases fitting TRBD2. After removal of 4 bases from V and 5 bases from J, the junction contained 14 bases not matched to a gene. CDR1 is SQVTM, CDR2 ANQGSEA, per germline. The CDR3 totals 16 residues.

The V call is TRBV20-1, the J call TRBJ2-3; tentative D call: TRBD2 (6 bases). This CDR3 has 16 residues. The V gene's germline CDR1 is DFQATT and CDR2 SNEGSKA (reference sequence). Trimming removed 6 bases from V and 1 base from J, with 20 bases in between. CDR3 protein: CSAQAVGGARTDTQYF. The CDR3 DNA sequence: TGCAGTGCCCAGGCCGTAGGAGGGGCGCGCACAGATACGCAGTATTTT.

The chain joins TRBV6-5 to TRBJ2-1, with 15 bases matching TRBD2. Trimming took 2 bases from V and 8 from J; bases not matched to a gene: 10. The CDR3 sequence is 18 residues long. Germline V gives CDR1 MNHEY, CDR2 SVGAGI. CDR3 nucleotide sequence: TGTGCCAGCAGTTACGACGGACTAGCGGGAGGGGTAAGAGATGAGCAGTTCTTC. Its protein is CASSYDGLAGGVRDEQFF.

There are a few counts of this clonotype. The rearrangement joins TRBV20-1 to TRBJ1-5; D remains unclear. Deletions cut 5 bases from V and 4 bases from J, with 15 bases between. Per the germline V gene, CDR1 is DFQATT and CDR2 is SNEGSKA (reference sequence). This CDR3 is 14 amino acids long. CDR3 sequence: CSAHPRGINQPQHF. Here the CDR3 DNA reads TGCAGTGCTCACCCTCGAGGGATTAATCAGCCCCAGCATTTT.

The chain uses TRBV4-1 and TRBJ1-2, with D possibly matching TRBD1 (6 bases). The germline gives CDR1 MGHRA, CDR2 YSYEKL. V was clipped by 2 bases and J by 5 bases, with 12 bases between them. The CDR3 loop spans 14 amino acids. The CDR3 bases are TGCGCCAGCAGCCAACAGGCTCAGGGGTATGGCTACACCTTC. This encodes CASSQQAQGYGYTF.

V and J are TRBV5-1 and TRBJ1-6; the D gene is possibly TRBD1 (6 bases). The CDR3 loop spans 16 amino acids. In germline, CDR1 is SGHRS, CDR2 YFSETQ. V shed 0 bases and J shed 1 base, with 8 bases lying between them. In DNA, the CDR3 is TGCGCCAGCAGCTTGGTAGGGGGTTCCTATAATTCACCCCTCCACTTT. Encoded protein: CASSLVGGSYNSPLHF. The full variable domain, with the rest looked up from reference TRBV5-1 and TRBJ1-6, is KAGVTQTPRYLIKTRGQQVTLSCSPISGHRSVSWYQQTPGQGLQFLFEYFSETQRNKGNFPGRFSGRQFSNSRSEMNVSTLELGDSALYLCASSLVGGSYNSPLHFGNGTRLTVT.

This clonotype was recorded a few times. This chain joins TRBV6-1 and TRBJ1-2, with D possibly being TRBD1 (5 bases). V lost 10 bases, J lost 8 bases, and 17 bases lay in between. The germline V gene has CDR1 MNHNS and CDR2 SASEGT. The CDR3 sequence is 12 residues long. In DNA, the CDR3 is TGTGCCAACCGGGACCTTTCCGGGGGCTACACCTTC. It is translated as CANRDLSGGYTF.

The J gene is TRBJ2-3, the V gene TRBV7-8, with 8 bases aligning to TRBD2. J lost 2 bases, V lost 5 bases, and 9 bases had no gene match. The CDR3 runs 16 residues. CDR1 and CDR2 (germline): SGHVS, FQNEAQ. The CDR3 DNA reads TGTGCCAGCAGCCCCCTCGGGGGGGGGCCCACAGATACGCAGTATTTT. Protein product: CASSPLGGGPTDTQYF.